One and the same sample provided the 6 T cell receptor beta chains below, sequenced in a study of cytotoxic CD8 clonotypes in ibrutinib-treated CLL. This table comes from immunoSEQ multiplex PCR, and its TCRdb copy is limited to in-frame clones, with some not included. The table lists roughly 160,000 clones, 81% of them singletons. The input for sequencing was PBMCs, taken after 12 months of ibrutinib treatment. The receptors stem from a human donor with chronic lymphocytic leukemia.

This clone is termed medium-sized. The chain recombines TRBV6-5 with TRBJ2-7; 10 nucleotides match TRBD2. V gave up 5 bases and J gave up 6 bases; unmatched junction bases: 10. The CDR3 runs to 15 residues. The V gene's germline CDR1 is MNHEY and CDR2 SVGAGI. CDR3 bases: TGTGCCAGCAGTAGCCGACTAGCGGGCCCTGGCGAGCAGTACTTC. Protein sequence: CASSSRLAGPGEQYF.

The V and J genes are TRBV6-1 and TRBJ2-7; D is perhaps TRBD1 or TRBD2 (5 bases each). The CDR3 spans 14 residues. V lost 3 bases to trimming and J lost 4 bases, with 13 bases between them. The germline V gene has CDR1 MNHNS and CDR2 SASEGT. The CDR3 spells CASSELGVGYEQYF. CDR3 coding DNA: TGTGCCAGCAGTGAGTTGGGGGTAGGTTACGAGCAGTACTTC.

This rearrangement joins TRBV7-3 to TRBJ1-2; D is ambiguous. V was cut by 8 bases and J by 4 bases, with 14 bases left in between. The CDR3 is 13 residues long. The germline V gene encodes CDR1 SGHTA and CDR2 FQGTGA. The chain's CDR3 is CASASTSSYGYTF. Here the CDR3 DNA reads TGTGCCAGCGCTTCCACAAGCTCCTATGGCTACACCTTC.

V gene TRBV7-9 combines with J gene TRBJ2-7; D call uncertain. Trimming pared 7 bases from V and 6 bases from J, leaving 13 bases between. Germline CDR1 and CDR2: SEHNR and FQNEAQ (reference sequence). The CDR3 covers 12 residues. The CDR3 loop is CASTPEQGEQYF. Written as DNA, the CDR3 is TGTGCCAGCACCCCAGAGCAAGGCGAGCAGTACTTC.

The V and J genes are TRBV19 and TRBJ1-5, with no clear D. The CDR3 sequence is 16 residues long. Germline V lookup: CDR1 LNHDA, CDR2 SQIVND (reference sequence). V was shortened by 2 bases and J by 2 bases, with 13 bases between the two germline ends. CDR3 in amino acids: CASSIKRDFRNQPQHF. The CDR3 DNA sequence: TGTGCCAGTAGTATAAAGAGGGATTTTCGCAATCAGCCCCAGCATTTT.

The CDR3, as DNA: TGTGCCAGCAGCCCTCTAGCGGGGGCCGTTAATGAGCAGTTCTTC. Encoded protein: CASSPLAGAVNEQFF. This chain links TRBV7-7 with TRBJ2-1; 10 positions agree with TRBD2. The J segment lost 7 bases and the V segment lost 5 bases, leaving 8 bases of the junction unmatched. The CDR3 spans 15 residues. Germline-derived CDR1 and CDR2 are SSHAT and FNYEAQ (reference sequence).